This T cell receptor beta chain was captured in a study of blood T cell repertoires in COVID-19. About the research overall: Collection of acute and convalescent COVID-19 samples took place in the United States, Italy and Spain. Nucleic acid was either cDNA or gDNA, and it came from T cells, B-cell-depleted T cells, or PBMCs.

Individuals drawn from approximately 26 US areas were roughly 18 to 95 years old. Among Cohort 3 donors, those recovered had two negative PCRs, clearance, or symptom resolution. Only in-frame clones appear in the TCRdb table, and some are missing; sequencing was by immunoSEQ multiplex PCR. The sample carries a few hundred thousand clones, over 80% recorded once. Sequenced sample: PBMCs or T cells enriched from blood (not recorded which). The clonotype was recovered from a woman in her 40s who had recovered from COVID-19.

The CDR3 nucleotides read TGTGCCAGCAGCTTCCCTAGGGGCGGGAAGACGGTTCCAGATACGCAGTATTTT. Encoded protein: CASSFPRGGKTVPDTQYF. This chain connects TRBV5-4 to TRBJ2-3; maybe TRBD2 (6 bases). Germline-derived CDR1 and CDR2 are SGHNT and YYREEE (reference sequence). This CDR3 comprises 18 residues. The V end was cut by 2 bases, the J end by 4 bases, with 23 bases between.